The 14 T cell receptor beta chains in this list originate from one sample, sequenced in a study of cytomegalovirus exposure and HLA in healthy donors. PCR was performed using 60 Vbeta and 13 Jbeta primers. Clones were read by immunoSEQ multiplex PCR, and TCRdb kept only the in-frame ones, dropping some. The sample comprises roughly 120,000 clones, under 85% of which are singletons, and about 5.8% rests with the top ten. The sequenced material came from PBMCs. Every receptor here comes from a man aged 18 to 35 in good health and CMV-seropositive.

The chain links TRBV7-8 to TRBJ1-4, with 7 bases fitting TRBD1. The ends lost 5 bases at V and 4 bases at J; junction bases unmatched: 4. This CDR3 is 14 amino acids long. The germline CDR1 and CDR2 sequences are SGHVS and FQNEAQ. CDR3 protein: CASSRDSLNEKLFF. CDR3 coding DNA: TGTGCCAGCAGCCGGGACAGCCTTAATGAAAAACTGTTTTTT.

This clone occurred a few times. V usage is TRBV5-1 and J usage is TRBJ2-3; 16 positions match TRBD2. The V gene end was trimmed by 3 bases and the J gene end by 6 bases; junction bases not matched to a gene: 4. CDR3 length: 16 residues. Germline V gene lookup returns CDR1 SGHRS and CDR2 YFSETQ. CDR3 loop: CASSSGTSGGADTQYF. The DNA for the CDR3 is TGCGCCAGCAGCTCGGGGACTAGCGGGGGGGCGGATACGCAGTATTTT. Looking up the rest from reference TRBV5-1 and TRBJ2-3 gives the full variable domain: KAGVTQTPRYLIKTRGQQVTLSCSPISGHRSVSWYQQTPGQGLQFLFEYFSETQRNKGNFPGRFSGRQFSNSRSEMNVSTLELGDSALYLCASSSGTSGGADTQYFGPGTRLTVL.

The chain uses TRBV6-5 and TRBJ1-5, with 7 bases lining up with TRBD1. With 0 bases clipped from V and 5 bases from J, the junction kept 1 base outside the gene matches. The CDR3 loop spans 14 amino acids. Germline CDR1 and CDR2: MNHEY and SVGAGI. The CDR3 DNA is TGTGCCAGCAGTTACTCGACAGGGTATCAGCCCCAGCATTTT. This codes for CASSYSTGYQPQHF.

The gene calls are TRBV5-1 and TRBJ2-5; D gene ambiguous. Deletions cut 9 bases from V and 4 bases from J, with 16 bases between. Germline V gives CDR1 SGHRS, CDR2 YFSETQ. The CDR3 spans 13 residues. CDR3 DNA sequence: TGCGCCACCTCACCAAAACCGGTAGAGACCCAGTACTTC. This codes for CATSPKPVETQYF.

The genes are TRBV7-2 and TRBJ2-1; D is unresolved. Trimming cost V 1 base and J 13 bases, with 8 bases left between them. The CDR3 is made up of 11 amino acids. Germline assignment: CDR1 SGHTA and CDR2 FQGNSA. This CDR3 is CASSLDLTQFF. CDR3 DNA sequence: TGTGCCAGCAGCTTAGACTTAACCCAGTTCTTC.

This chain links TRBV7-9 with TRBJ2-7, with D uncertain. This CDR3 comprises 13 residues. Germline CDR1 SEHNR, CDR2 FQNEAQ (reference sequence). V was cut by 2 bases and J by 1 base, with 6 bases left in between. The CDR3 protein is CASSLIESYEQYF. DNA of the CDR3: TGTGCCAGCAGCTTAATAGAATCCTACGAGCAGTACTTC.

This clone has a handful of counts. CDR3: CASVREYRTDTQYF. DNA of the CDR3: TGTGCCAGCGTTCGGGAGTACCGCACAGATACGCAGTATTTT. This chain uses TRBV6-5 with TRBJ2-3; TRBD2 might be the D (6 bases). This CDR3 contains 14 residues. Germline CDR1 is MNHEY and CDR2 is SVGAGI. Trimming stripped 8 bases from V and 1 base from J, with 13 bases between.

The CDR3 DNA sequence: TGTGCCATCAGTGAGTCGCAGGGGGGCCCTGAAGCTTTCTTT. Protein sequence: CAISESQGGPEAFF. The J gene is TRBJ1-1, the V gene TRBV10-3; 7 nucleotides match TRBD1. Germline V gene sequence: CDR1 ENHRY, CDR2 SYGVKD. The CDR3 loop spans 14 amino acids. V lost 0 bases and J lost 6; bases outside the gene matches: 4.

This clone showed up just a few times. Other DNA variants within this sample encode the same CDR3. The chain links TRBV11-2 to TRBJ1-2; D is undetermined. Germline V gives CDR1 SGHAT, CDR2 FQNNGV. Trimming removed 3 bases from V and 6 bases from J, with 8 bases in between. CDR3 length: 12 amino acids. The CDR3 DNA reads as TGTGCCAGCAGCTTGGCGGGGAATGGCTACACCTTC. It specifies CASSLAGNGYTF.

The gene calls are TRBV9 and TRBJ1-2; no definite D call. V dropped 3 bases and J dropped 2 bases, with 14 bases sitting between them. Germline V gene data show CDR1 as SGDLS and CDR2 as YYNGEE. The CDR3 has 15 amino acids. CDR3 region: CASSAVLTRNYGYTF. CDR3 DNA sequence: TGTGCCAGCAGCGCCGTACTGACACGGAACTATGGCTACACCTTC.

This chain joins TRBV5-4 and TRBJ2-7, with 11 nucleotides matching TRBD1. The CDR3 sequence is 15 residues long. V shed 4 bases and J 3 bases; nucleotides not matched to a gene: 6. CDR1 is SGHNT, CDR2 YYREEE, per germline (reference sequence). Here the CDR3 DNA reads TGTGCCAGCAGCCAAGGACAGGGGGCGGTCTACGAGCAGTACTTC. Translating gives CASSQGQGAVYEQYF.

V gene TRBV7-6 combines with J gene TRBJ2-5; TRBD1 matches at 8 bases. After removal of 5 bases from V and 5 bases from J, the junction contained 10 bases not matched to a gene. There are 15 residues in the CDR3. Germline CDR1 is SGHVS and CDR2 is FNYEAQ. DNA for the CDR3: TGTGCCAGCAGCGTCAAGACAGGGGCGGGGGAGACCCAGTACTTC. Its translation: CASSVKTGAGETQYF.

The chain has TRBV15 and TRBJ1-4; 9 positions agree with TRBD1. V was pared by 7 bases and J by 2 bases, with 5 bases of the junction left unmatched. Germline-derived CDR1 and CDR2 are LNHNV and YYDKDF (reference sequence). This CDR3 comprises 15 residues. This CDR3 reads CATKTGGLTNEKLFF. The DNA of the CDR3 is TGTGCCACCAAAACAGGGGGCCTCACTAATGAAAAACTGTTTTTT.

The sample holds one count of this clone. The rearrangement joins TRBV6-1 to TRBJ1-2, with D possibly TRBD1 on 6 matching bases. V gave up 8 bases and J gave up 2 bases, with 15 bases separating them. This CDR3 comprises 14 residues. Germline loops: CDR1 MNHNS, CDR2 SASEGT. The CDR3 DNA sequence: TGTGCCAGCGGGCGAACAGGGATCAACTATGGCTACACCTTC. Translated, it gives CASGRTGINYGYTF.